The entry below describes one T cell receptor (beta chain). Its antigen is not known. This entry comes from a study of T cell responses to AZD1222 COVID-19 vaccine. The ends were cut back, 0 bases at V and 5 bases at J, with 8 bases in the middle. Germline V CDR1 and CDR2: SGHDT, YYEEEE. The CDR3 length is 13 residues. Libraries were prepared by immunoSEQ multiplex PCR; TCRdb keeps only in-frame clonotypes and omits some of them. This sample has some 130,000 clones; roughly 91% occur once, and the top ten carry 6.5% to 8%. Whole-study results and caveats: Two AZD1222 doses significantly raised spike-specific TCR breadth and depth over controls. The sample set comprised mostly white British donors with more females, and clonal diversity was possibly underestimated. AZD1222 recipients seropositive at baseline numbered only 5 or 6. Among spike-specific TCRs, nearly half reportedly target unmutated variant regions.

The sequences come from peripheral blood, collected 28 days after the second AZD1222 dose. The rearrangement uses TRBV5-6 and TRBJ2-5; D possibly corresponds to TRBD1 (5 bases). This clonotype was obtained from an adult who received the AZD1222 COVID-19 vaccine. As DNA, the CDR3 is TGTGCCAGCAGCTTGGCAGGGTTGGAGACCCAGTACTTC. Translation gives CASSLAGLETQYF.